This TCR beta chain came from a study of blood T cell repertoires in COVID-19. Assay used: immunoSEQ multiplex PCR; TCRdb lists only in-frame clones, some missing. The sample lists about 400,000 clones; approximately 89% were seen once. There are 14 residues in the CDR3. CDR1 SGHNT and CDR2 YYREEE come from the germline V gene (reference sequence). V lost 4 bases and J lost 6; bases outside the gene matches: 7. The chain carries TRBV5-4 and TRBJ1-2; 9 nucleotides match TRBD1. The clonotype originates from a woman aged 30 to 39 who had recovered from COVID-19. The sequenced sample was PBMCs or T cells enriched from blood (not recorded which). The chain's CDR3 is CASSGTGGSDGYTF. In nucleotides, the CDR3 is TGTGCCAGCAGCGGAACAGGGGGCTCTGATGGCTACACCTTC.